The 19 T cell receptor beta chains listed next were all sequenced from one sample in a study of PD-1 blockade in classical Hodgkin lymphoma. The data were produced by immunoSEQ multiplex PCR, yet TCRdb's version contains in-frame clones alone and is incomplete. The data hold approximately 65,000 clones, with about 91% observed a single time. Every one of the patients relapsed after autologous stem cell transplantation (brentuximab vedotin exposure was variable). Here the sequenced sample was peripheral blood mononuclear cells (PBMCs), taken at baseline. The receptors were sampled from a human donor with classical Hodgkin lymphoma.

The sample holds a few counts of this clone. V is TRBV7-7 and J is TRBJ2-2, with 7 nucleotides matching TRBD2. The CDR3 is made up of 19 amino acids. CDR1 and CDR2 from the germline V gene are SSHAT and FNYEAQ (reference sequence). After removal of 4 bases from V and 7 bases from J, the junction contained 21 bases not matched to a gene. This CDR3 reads CASSSAERDVKGPHGELFF. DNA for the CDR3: TGTGCCAGCAGCTCCGCCGAGCGGGACGTCAAGGGGCCGCACGGGGAGCTGTTTTTT.

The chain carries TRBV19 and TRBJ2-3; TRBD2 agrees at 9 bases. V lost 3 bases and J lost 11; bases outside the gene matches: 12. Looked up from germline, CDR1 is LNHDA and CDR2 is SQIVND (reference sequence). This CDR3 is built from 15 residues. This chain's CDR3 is CASSISGLAQTGQYF. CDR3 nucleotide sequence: TGTGCCAGTAGTATCTCGGGACTAGCCCAAACGGGGCAGTATTTT.

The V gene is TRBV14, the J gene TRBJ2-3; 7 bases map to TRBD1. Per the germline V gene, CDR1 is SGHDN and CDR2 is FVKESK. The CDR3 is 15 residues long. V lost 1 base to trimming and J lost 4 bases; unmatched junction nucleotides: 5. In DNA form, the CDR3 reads TGTGCCAGCAGCCAAGGACATCAGGGGGCAGATACGCAGTATTTT. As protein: CASSQGHQGADTQYF. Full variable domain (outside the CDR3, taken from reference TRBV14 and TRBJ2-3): EAGVTQFPSHSVIEKGQTVTLRCDPISGHDNLYWYRRVMGKEIKFLLHFVKESKQDESGMPNNRFLAERTGGTYSTLKVQPAELEDSGVYFCASSQGHQGADTQYFGPGTRLTVL.

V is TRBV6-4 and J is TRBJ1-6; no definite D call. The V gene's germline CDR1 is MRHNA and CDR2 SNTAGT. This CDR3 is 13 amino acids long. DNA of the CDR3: TGTGCGTCGGCAGCCCAGATCAGGTCACCCCTCCACTTT. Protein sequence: CASAAQIRSPLHF.

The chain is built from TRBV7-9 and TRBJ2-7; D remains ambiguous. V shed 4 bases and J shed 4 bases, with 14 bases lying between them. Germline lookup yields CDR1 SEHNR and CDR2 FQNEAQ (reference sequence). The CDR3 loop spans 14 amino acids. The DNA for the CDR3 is TGTGCCAGCAGCTCGCTAAAACGGCCATACGAGCAGTACTTC. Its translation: CASSSLKRPYEQYF.

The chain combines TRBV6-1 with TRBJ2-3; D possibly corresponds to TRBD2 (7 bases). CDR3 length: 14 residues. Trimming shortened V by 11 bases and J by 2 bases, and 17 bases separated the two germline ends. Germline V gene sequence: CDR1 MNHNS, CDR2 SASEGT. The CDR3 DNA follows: TGTGCCTCCGACGGGGGGACACACACAGATACGCAGTATTTT. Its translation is CASDGGTHTDTQYF.

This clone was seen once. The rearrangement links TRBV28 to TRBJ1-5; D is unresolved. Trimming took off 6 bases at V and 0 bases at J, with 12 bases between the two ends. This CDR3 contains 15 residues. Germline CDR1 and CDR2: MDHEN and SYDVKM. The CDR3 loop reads CASSLGGYSNQPQHF. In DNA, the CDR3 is TGTGCCAGCAGCCTAGGAGGATATAGCAATCAGCCCCAGCATTTT.

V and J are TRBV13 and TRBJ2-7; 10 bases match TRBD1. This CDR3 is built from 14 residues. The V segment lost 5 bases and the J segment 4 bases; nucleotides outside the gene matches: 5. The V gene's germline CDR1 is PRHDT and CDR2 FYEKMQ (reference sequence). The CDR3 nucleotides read TGTGCCAGCAGCGCAGGACAGGGGGTTTACGAGCAGTACTTC. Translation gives CASSAGQGVYEQYF. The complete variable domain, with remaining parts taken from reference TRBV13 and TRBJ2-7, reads AAGVIQSPRHLIKEKRETATLKCYPIPRHDTVYWYQQGPGQDPQFLISFYEKMQSDKGSIPDRFSAQQFSDYHSELNMSSLELGDSALYFCASSAGQGVYEQYFGPGTRLTVT.

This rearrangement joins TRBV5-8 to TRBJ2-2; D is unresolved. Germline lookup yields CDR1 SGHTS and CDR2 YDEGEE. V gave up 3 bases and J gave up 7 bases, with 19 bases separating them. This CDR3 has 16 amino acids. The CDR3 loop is CASSWSVQNSIGELFF. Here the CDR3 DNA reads TGTGCCAGCAGCTGGTCAGTACAAAACTCGATCGGGGAGCTGTTTTTT. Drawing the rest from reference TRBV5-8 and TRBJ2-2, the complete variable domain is EAGVTQSPTHLIKTRGQQATLRCSPISGHTSVYWYQQALGLGLQFLLWYDEGEERNRGNFPPRFSGRQFPNYSSELNVNALELEDSALYLCASSWSVQNSIGELFFGEGSRLTVL.

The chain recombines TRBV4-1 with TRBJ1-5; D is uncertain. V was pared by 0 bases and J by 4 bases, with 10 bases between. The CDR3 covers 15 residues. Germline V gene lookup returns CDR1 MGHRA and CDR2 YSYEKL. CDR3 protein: CASSQDASVNQPQHF. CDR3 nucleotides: TGCGCCAGCAGCCAAGACGCTTCTGTGAATCAGCCCCAGCATTTT.

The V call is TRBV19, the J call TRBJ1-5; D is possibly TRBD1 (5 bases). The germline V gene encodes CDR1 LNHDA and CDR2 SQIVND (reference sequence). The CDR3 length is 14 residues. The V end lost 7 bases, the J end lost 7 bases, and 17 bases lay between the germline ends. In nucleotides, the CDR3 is TGTGCCAGTATTTCGGGGTGGGGGAGCCAGCCCCAGCATTTT. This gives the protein CASISGWGSQPQHF.

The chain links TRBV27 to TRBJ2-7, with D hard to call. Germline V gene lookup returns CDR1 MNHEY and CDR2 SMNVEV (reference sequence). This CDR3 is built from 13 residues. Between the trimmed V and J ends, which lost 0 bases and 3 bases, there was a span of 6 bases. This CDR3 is CASSLSEVYEQYF. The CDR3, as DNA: TGTGCCAGCAGTTTATCTGAAGTCTACGAGCAGTACTTC.

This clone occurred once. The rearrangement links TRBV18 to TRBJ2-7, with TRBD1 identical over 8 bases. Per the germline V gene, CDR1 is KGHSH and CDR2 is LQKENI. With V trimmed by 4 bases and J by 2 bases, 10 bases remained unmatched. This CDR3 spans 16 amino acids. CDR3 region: CASSLGVAGGAYEQYF. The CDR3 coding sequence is TGTGCCAGCTCACTAGGAGTAGCAGGGGGCGCCTACGAGCAGTACTTC.

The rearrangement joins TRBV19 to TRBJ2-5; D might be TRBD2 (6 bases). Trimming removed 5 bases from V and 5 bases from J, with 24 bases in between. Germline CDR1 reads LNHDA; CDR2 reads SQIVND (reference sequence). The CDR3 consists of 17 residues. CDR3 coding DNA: TGTGCCAGTAGTTCATTCCTGGACGGCGGGGTCCTGGAGACCCAGTACTTC. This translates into CASSSFLDGGVLETQYF.

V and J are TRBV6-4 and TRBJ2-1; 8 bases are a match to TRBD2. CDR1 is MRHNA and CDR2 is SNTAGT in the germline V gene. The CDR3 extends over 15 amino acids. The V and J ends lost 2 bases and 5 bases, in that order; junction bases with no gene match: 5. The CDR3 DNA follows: TGTGCCAGCAGTGACGGAACTAGCGGTAACAATGAGCAGTTCTTC. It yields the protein CASSDGTSGNNEQFF.

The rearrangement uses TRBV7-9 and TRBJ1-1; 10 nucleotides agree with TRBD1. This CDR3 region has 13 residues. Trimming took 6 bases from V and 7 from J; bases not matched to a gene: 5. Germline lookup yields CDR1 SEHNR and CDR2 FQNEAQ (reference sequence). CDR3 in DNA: TGTGCCAGCAGATCCGGGACAGGGGTTGAAGCTTTCTTT. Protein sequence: CASRSGTGVEAFF.

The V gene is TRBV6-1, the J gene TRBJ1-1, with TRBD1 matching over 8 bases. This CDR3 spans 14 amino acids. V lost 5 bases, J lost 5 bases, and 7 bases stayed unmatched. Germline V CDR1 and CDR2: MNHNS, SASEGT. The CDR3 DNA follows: TGTGCCAGCAGTTCCCTCACAGGGGGAACTGAAGCTTTCTTT. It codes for CASSSLTGGTEAFF.

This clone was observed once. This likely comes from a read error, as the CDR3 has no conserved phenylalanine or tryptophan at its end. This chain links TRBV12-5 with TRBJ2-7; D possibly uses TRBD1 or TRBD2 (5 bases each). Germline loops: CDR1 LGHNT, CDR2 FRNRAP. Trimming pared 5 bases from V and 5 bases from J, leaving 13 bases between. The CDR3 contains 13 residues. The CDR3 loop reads CASGRDAADEQYL. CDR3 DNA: TGTGCTAGTGGTCGGGACGCCGCGGACGAGCAGTACCTC.

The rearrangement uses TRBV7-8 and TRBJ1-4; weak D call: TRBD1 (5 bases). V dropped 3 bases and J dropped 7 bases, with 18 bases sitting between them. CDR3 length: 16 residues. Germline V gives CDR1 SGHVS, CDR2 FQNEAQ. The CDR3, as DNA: TGTGCCAGCAGCTTGGGGGTTTTTATGAGGGGTGAAAAACTGTTTTTT. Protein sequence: CASSLGVFMRGEKLFF.